This TCR beta chain emerged from a study of T cell responses to AZD1222 COVID-19 vaccine. The study's findings and limits: The study reported that nearly half of spike-specific TCRs target unmutated variant regions.

From germline, CDR1 is LGHDT and CDR2 YNNKEL (reference sequence). V lost 2 bases to trimming and J lost 0 bases; unmatched junction nucleotides: 10. CDR3 size: 19 residues. The data were produced by immunoSEQ multiplex PCR, yet TCRdb's version contains in-frame clones alone and is incomplete. The data contain 100,000 to 150,000 clones, around 90% of them singletons. This clone was counted between two and nine times. The antigen is not known. The chain links TRBV3-1 (or the pseudogene TRBV3-2) to TRBJ2-4; 10 positions agree with TRBD1. The material sequenced was peripheral blood, taken on day 0 of AZD1222 vaccination. This receptor was obtained from an adult in good health. For the CDR3, the DNA is TGTGCCAGCAGCCAAAGACAGGGGGCAACAGACCTAGCCAAAAACATTCAGTACTTC. Protein sequence: CASSQRQGATDLAKNIQYF.